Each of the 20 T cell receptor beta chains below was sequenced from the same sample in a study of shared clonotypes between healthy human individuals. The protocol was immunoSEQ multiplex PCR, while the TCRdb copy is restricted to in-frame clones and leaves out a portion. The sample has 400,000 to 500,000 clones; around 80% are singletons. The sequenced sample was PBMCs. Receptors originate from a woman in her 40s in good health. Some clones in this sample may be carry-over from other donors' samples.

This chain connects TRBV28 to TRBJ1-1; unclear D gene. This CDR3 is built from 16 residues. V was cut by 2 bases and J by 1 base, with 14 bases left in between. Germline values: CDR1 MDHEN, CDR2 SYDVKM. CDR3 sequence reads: CASSLVTLVTNTEAFF. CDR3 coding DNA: TGTGCCAGCAGTTTAGTAACTCTGGTAACGAACACTGAAGCTTTCTTT.

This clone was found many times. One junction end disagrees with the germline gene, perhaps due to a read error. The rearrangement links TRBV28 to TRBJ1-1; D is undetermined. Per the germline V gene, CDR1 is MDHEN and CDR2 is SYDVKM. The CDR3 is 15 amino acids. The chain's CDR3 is CASSPNPTANAEAFF. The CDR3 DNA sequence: TGTGCCAGCAGTCCAAACCCGACCGCGAACGCTGAAGCTTTCTTT. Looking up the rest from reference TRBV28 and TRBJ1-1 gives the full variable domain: DVKVTQSSRYLVKRTGEKVFLECVQDMDHENMFWYRQDPGLGLRLIYFSYDVKMKEKGDIPEGYSVSREKKERFSLILESASTNQTSMYLCASSPNPTANAEAFFGQGTRLTVV.

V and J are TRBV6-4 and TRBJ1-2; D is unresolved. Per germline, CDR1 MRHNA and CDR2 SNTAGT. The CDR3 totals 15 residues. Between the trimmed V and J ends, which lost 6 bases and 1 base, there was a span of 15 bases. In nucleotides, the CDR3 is TGTGCCAGCAGGACACCCCTCAGGAATAACTATGGCTACACCTTC. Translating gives CASRTPLRNNYGYTF.

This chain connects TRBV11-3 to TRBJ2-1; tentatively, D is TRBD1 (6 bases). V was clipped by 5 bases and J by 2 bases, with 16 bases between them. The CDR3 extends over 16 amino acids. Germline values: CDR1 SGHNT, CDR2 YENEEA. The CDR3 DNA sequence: TGTGCCAGCAGCGCAACAGGGACGAGGGCCTACAATGAGCAGTTCTTC. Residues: CASSATGTRAYNEQFF.

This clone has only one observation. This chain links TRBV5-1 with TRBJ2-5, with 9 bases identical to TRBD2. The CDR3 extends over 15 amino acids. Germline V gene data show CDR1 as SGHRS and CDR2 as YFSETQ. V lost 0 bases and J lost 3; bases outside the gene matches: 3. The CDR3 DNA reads TGCGCCAGCAGCTTGGTACTAGCGGGCAAAGAGACCCAGTACTTC. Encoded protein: CASSLVLAGKETQYF. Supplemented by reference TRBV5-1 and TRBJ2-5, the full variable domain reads KAGVTQTPRYLIKTRGQQVTLSCSPISGHRSVSWYQQTPGQGLQFLFEYFSETQRNKGNFPGRFSGRQFSNSRSEMNVSTLELGDSALYLCASSLVLAGKETQYFGPGTRLLVL.

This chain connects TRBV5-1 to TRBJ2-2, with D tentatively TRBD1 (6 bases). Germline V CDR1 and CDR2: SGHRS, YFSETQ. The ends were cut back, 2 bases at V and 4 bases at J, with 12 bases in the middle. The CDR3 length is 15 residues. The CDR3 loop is CASSLTRDTTGELFF. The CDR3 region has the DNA TGCGCCAGCAGCTTAACCCGGGACACCACCGGGGAGCTGTTTTTT.

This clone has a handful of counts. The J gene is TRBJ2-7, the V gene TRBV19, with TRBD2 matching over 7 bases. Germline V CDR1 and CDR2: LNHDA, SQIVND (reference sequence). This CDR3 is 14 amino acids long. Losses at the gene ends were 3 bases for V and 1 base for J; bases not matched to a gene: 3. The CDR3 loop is CASSIRGESYEQYF. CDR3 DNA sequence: TGTGCCAGTAGTATCCGGGGGGAGTCCTACGAGCAGTACTTC.

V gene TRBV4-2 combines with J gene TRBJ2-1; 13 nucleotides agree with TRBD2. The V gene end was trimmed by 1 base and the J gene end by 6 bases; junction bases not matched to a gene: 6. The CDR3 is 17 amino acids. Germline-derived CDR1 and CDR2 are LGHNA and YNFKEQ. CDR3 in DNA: TGTGCCAGCAGCCAAGGGACTAGCGGGAGTTTTCCCAATGAGCAGTTCTTC. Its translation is CASSQGTSGSFPNEQFF.

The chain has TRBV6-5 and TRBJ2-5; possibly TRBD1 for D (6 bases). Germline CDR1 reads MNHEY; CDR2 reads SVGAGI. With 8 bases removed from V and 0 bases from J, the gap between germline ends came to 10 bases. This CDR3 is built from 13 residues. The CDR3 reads CASHRTDQETQYF. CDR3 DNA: TGTGCCAGCCATAGGACAGACCAAGAGACCCAGTACTTC.

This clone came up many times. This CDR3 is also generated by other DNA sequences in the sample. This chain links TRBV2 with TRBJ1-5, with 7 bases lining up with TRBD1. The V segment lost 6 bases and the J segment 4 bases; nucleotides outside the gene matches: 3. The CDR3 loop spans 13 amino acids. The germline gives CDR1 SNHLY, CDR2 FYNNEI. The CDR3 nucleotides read TGTGCCAGCAGGGGACAGTCTAATCAGCCCCAGCATTTT. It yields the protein CASRGQSNQPQHF.

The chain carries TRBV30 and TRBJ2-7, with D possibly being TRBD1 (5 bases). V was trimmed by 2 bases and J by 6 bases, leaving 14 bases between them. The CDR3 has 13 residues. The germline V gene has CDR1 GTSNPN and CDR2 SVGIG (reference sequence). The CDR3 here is CAWSKVGLGEQYF. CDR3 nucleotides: TGTGCCTGGAGTAAAGTGGGGCTCGGCGAGCAGTACTTC.

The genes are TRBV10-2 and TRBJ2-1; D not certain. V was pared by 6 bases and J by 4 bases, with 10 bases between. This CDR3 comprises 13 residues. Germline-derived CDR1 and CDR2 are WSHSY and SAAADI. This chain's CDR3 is CASSLERYNEQFF. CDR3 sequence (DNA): TGCGCCAGCAGCCTAGAACGTTACAATGAGCAGTTCTTC.

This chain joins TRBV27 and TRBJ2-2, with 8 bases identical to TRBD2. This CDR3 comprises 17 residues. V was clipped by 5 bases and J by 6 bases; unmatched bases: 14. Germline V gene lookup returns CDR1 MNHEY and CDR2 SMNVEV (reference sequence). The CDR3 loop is CASSPLRAGDRAGELFF. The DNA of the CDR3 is TGTGCCAGCAGTCCCCTACGAGCGGGAGATCGGGCCGGGGAGCTGTTTTTT.

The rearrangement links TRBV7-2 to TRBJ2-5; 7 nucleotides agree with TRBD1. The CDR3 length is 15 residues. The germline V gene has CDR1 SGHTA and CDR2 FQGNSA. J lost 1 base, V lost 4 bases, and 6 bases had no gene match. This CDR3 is CASSWRQGLQETQYF. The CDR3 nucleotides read TGTGCCAGCAGCTGGCGACAGGGCCTCCAAGAGACCCAGTACTTC.

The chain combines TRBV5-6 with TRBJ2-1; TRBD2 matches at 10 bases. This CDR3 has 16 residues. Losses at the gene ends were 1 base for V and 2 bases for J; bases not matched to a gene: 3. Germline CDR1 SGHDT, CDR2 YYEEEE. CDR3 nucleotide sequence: TGTGCCAGCAGCTTGTGGCTAGCGGGGGCCTACAATGAGCAGTTCTTC. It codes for CASSLWLAGAYNEQFF.

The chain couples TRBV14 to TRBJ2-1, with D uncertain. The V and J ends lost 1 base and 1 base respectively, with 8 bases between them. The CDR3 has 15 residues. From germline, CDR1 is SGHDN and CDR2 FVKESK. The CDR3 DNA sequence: TGTGCCAGCAGCCAAGTAGGAGCGTCCTACAATGAGCAGTTCTTC. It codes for CASSQVGASYNEQFF. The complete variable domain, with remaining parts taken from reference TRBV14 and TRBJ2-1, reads EAGVTQFPSHSVIEKGQTVTLRCDPISGHDNLYWYRRVMGKEIKFLLHFVKESKQDESGMPNNRFLAERTGGTYSTLKVQPAELEDSGVYFCASSQVGASYNEQFFGPGTRLTVL.

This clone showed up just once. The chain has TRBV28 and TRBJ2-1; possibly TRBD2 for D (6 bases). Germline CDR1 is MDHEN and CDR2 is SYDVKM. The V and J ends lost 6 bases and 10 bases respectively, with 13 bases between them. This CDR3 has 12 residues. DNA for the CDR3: TGTGCCAGCAGGAGGGCGCGGGGAGAGCAGTTCTTC. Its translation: CASRRARGEQFF.

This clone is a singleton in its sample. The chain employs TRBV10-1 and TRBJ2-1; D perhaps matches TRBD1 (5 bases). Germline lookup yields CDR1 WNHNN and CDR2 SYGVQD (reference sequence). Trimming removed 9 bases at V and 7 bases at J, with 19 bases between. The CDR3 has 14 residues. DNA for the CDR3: TGCGCCAGTACGTACACTTCAGGGCTAAATGAGCAGTTCTTC. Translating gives CASTYTSGLNEQFF.

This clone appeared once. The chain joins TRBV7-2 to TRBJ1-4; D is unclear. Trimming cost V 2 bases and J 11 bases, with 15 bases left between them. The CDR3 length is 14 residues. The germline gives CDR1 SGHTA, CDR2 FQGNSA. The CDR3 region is CASSLIGLPPKLFF. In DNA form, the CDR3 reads TGTGCCAGCAGCTTAATAGGGCTTCCCCCGAAACTGTTTTTT. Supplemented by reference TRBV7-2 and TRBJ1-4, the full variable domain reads GAGVSQSPSNKVTEKGKDVELRCDPISGHTALYWYRQSLGQGLEFLIYFQGNSAPDKSGLPSDRFSAERTGGSVSTLTIQRTQQEDSAVYLCASSLIGLPPKLFFGSGTQLSVL.

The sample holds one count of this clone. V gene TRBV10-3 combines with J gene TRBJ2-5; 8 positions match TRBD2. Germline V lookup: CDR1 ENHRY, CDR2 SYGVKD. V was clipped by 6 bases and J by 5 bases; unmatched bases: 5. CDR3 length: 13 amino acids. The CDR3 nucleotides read TGTGCCATCAGACAGGGACTAGAGGAGACCCAGTACTTC. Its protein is CAIRQGLEETQYF.